This is a list of T cell receptor beta chains from one sample in a study of blood T cell repertoires in COVID-19. Profiling relied on immunoSEQ multiplex PCR, and the TCRdb table lists in-frame clones only, not all of them. The data show around 30,000 clones, 60% to 85% seen once. The material sequenced was peripheral blood. The receptors come from a woman in her seventies with active or convalescent COVID-19. The CDR3 runs from the conserved cysteine through the conserved F or W. D genes are given only for firm matches. Some rows mark clone size as missing; the rest say once, few, many or name a class of expanded clone.

TRBV19	few	TRBD1	TRBJ1-5	TGTGCCAGTAGTGGGGGACAGGGTAGCAATCAGCCCCAGCATTTT	CASSGGQGSNQPQHF
TRBV6-2/TRBV6-3	-	TRBD2	TRBJ2-2	TGTGCCAGCAGTTGGACTAGCGGCAGCCCGAACACCGGGGAGCTGTTTTTT	CASSWTSGSPNTGELFF
TRBV2	-	TRBD2	TRBJ2-3	TGTGCCAGCAGTCGGCTTGCTAGCGGGGGTACAGATACGCAGTATTTT	CASSRLASGGTDTQYF
TRBV27	few	-	TRBJ1-6	TGTGCCAGCAGTTTAGTCGGTAACAGGCCTCCGTTCGGCGCGAATTCACCCCTCCACTTT	CASSLVGNRPPFGANSPLHF
TRBV7-6	-	TRBD2	TRBJ2-3	TGTGCCAGCAGCTCTATTCCCGTTGGGGGGGGAACAGATACGCAGTATTTT	CASSSIPVGGGTDTQYF
TRBV11-3	-	-	TRBJ1-1	TGTGCCAGCAGCTTGGCGGGGCCGGGCACTGAAGCTTTCTTT	CASSLAGPGTEAFF
TRBV2	-	-	TRBJ2-7	TGTGCCAGCAGTGAGGGTACAGGGAAGTCCTACGAGCAGTACTTC	CASSEGTGKSYEQYF
TRBV7-9	-	-	TRBJ2-3	TGTGCCAGCCAAAAGGGAGTTTCTAGCACAGATACGCAGTATTTT	CASQKGVSSTDTQYF
TRBV12-3/TRBV12-4	-	-	TRBJ2-3	TGTGCCAGCAGTCCGTTCGCGGATACGCAGTATTTT	CASSPFADTQYF
TRBV5-1	-	-	TRBJ1-1	TGCGCCAGCAGCGAAGGGCGGGGAGGCACTGAAGCTTTCTTT	CASSEGRGGTEAFF
TRBV6-7	-	-	TRBJ1-2	TGTGCCAGAGGGGGGGCAGCAGAAGGGGATATGGGTAGCACCTTC	CARGGAAEGDMGSTF
TRBV5-1	-	TRBD1	TRBJ1-1	TGCGCCAGCAGCCCCCTATTGGGGACAGGTGGGACTGAAGCTTTCTTT	CASSPLLGTGGTEAFF
TRBV5-5	-	-	TRBJ1-2	TGTGCCAGCAGCTTGGCTGGGGAGTATGGCTACACCTTC	CASSLAGEYGYTF
TRBV6-5	once	-	TRBJ1-6	TGTGCCAGCAGTCGGGTCAATCCCGAGAATTCACCCCTCCACTTT	CASSRVNPENSPLHF
TRBV4-3	-	-	TRBJ2-2	TGCGCCAGCAGCCAAGATTTTGGAGTAACCGGGGAGCTGTTTTTT	CASSQDFGVTGELFF
TRBV27	-	-	TRBJ2-1	TGTGCCAGCAGTCTAAGCGTTAATCGCGCCAATGAGCAGTTCTTC	CASSLSVNRANEQFF
TRBV4-3	-	TRBD1	TRBJ1-4	TGCGCCAGCAGCGAGTCGACCGGGACAGCGGAAAAACTGTTTTTT	CASSESTGTAEKLFF
TRBV30	-	-	TRBJ2-1	TGTGCCTGGAGTGTACTGAACTACAATGAGCAGTTCTTC	CAWSVLNYNEQFF
TRBV5-1	-	-	TRBJ1-1	TGCGCCAGCAGCTTTACAGCGGCGAACACTGAAGCTTTCTTT	CASSFTAANTEAFF
TRBV6-2/TRBV6-3	-	TRBD2	TRBJ2-1	TGTGCCAGCAGTTATTCTAGCGGGTACTACAATGAGCAGTTCTTC	CASSYSSGYYNEQFF
TRBV19	-	TRBD2	TRBJ2-3	TGTGCCAGTAGTATAGCCAGCGGGAACACAGATACGCAGTATTTT	CASSIASGNTDTQYF
TRBV19	-	-	TRBJ1-1	TGTGCCAGTACGTTGAGGGTACGTGAAGGGAGCACTGAAGCTTTCTTT	CASTLRVREGSTEAFF
TRBV30	-	-	TRBJ1-4	TGTGCCTGGAGTTGGGAGGGGGGGGAAAAACTGTTTTTT	CAWSWEGGEKLFF
TRBV29-1	-	-	TRBJ1-1	TGCAGCGTTGAAGGGGGGGGCTTGGGCACTGAAGCTTTCTTT	CSVEGGGLGTEAFF
TRBV7-2	-	TRBD2	TRBJ2-7	TGTGCCAGCAGCTTGACTAGCGGAGCCTACGAGCAGTACTTC	CASSLTSGAYEQYF
TRBV5-4	-	-	TRBJ1-2	TGTGCCAGCACTAGGGGTGTTGGCTATGGCTACACCTTC	CASTRGVGYGYTF
TRBV14	once	-	TRBJ2-7	TGTGCCAGCAGCCTCCGTAGGGGCTACGAGCAGTACTTC	CASSLRRGYEQYF
TRBV4-3	-	TRBD1	TRBJ1-1	TGCGCCAGCAGCCAAGGAACAGGGGGCGAAGCTTTCTTT	CASSQGTGGEAFF
TRBV7-2	-	-	TRBJ2-5	TGTGCCAGCAGCTTAGTGAGAGAAGAGACCCAGTACTTC	CASSLVREETQYF